The text below deals with one TCR beta chain. Its antigen has not been determined. No much larger clonotype is one base removed from it; base qualities were not supplied. This entry is derived from a study of shared clonotypes between healthy human individuals (dated by TCRdb to between 2020 and 2021). Context from the whole study: The cohort included a few men and a couple of women between 18 and 49 years of age. Leukapheresis yielded between about 0.85 and 10 billion PBMCs per donor. The study deeply sequenced blood TCR repertoires of five healthy adults to estimate repertoire size and the extent of clonotype sharing between individuals. To increase sequencing depth and limit assay-specific biases, TCR repertoire library preparation and sequencing were carried out by different laboratories using diverse techniques. Findings and caveats that apply to the study as a whole: The genetic and exposure-history diversity represented was limited by the small number of donors. Sampling was limited to blood, and TCR repertoires in tissue likely differ from TCR repertoires in blood. Based on pairwise subsampling, the degree of clonotype sharing among donors was expected to be affected by sequencing depth.

The donors were healthy, HIV-negative adults who had no recently reported acute infections or vaccinations. Every donor was a Caucasian adult residing in Nashville, Tennessee, USA. For unsorted samples, approximately 89 million PBMCs were counted, and genomic DNA was extracted using the QIAamp DNA Blood Mini kit. Blood was obtained by leukapheresis, after which PBMCs were separated by Ficoll-Histopaque density gradient centrifugation and cryopreserved in liquid nitrogen vapor phase. The CDR3 runs 15 amino acids, cysteine and phenylalanine included. Only the CDR3 DNA stays, 45 bases, in frame from base 1. At the junction V is shortened by 7 bases and J by 3 bases; bases outside the gene matches: 8. Reading the germline V gene (reference sequence) gives CDR1 WNHNN and CDR2 SYGVQD. Using the deep immunoSEQ assay, multiplex PCR amplified TCR CDR3 regions from genomic DNA. Extracted genomic DNA from each cell subset was spread evenly across all wells of several immunoSEQ 96-well plates, with each plate serving as a replicate. For unsorted PBMC, each replicate PCR was loaded with 300 to 350 ng genomic DNA, equivalent to about 30,000 T cell genomes. Ten immunoSEQ deep assay plates were used to sequence the unsorted PBMC genomic DNA. Purified libraries were quantified with a Qubit 3.0 fluorometer, sized on a Bioanalyzer 2100, and re-quantified with the KAPA Library Quantification kit. Each immunoSEQ 96-well plate was sequenced on its own single-read 150-cycle Illumina NextSeq 550 flow cell. The authors processed their data as follows. Because the immunoSEQ output held only junctional sequences and lacked quality scores, the filtering could not match the filtering applied to full-length reads. Sequences were annotated with PyIR, a Python wrapper for IgBLAST v1.9, using IMGT germline references to assign V/J genes and CDR3. Reads with weak V/J assignments (E-value above 1e-6), missing CDR3, stop codons, out-of-frame junctions, or ambiguous translated residues were removed. V3J clonotypes were defined as sequences sharing the same inferred V gene, J gene, and CDR3 amino acid sequence. Percentage overlap between repertoires was computed as shared unique clonotypes divided by the size of the smaller repertoire. RTK rarefaction, the Chao1 estimator, and Recon v2.1 estimates of unobserved clonotypes were used to assess repertoire richness. TCRdb obtained this table from immuneACCESS and retained in-frame rearrangements with V and J assigned. These tables miss some clones; where compared with another copy, unresolved V genes account for less than half of the shortfall, and the remainder is unexplained. The DNA was the basis for D and trimming; V, J and clone size are from that table. The sample table records about 480,000 clones; roughly 85% of these occur just once. Jointly, the top ten make up around 13% of the sample.

Recombination connected TRBV10-1 to TRBJ2-3, and 9 bases in between align with TRBD1. Input material: PBMCs. The receptor comes from a woman between 40 and 55 years old in good health. Some clones in this sample may be carry-over from other donors' samples. The bases read TGCGCCAGCATGGACGGGACAGGGTCGACAGATACGCAGTATTTT. It specifies CASMDGTGSTDTQYF.